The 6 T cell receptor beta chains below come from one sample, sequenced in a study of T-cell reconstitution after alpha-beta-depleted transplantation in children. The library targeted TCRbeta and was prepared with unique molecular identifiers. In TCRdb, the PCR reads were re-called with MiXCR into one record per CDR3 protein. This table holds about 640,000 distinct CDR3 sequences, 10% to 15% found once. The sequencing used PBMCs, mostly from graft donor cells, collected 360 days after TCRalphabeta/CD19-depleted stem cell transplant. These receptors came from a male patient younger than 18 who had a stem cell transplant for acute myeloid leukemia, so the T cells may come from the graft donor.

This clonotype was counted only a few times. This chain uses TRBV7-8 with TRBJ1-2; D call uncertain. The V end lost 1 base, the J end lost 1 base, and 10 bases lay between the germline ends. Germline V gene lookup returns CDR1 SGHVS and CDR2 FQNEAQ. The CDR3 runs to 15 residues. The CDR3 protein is CASSLEWHFNYGYTF. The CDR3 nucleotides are TGTGCCAGCAGCTTAGAGTGGCATTTTAACTATGGCTACACCTTC.

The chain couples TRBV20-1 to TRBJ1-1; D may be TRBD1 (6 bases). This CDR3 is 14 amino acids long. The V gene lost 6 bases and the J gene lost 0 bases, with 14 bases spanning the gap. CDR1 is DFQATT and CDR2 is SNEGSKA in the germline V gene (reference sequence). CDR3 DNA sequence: TGCAGTGCCAAGCCGCGGGGGCTGAACACTGAAGCTTTCTTT. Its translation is CSAKPRGLNTEAFF.

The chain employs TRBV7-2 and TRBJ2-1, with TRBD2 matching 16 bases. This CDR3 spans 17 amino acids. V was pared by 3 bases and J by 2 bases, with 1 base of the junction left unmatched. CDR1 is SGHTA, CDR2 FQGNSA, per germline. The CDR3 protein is CASSFGTSGRAYNEQFF. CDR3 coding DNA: TGTGCCAGCAGCTTCGGGACTAGCGGGAGGGCCTACAATGAGCAGTTCTTC.

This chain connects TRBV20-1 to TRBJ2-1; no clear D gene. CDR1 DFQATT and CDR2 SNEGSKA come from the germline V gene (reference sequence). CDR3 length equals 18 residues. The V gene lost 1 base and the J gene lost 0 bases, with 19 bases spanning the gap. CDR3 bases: TGCAGTGCTAGAGGCCAGACTTTTAACGCGCACTCCTACAATGAGCAGTTCTTC. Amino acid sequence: CSARGQTFNAHSYNEQFF.

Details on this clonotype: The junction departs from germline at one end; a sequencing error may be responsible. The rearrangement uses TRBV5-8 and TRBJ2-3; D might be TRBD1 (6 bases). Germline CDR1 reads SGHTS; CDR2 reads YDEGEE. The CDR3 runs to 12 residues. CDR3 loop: CASSLGAGQRLF. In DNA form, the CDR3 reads TGTGCCAGCAGCCTGGGGGCCGGCCAGCGGCTTTTT.

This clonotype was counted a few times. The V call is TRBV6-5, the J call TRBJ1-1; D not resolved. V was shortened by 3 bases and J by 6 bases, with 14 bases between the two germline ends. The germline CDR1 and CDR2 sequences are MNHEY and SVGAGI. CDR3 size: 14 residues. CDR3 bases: TGTGCCAGCAGTTATTCGGGATTTAAACCTGAAGCTTTCTTT. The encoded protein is CASSYSGFKPEAFF.